This T cell receptor (beta chain) appears in the sequencing data of a study of T cells after yellow fever vaccination. Overall study: Fractions with few cells were prepared using SMART-Seq v4 Ultra Low Input. Regarding the study as a whole: A faster peak, day 5 versus 15, was reached by the weaker secondary response. The booster saw the reappearance of most primary-vaccination clones (roughly 95% CD4, about 90% CD8). Relatively few clonotypes were ones that appeared in both CD4 and CD8 compartments.

This CDR3 is built from 13 residues. Germline CDR1 LGHNA, CDR2 YSLEER. Deletions cut 0 bases from V and 8 bases from J, with 7 bases between. TCRdb processed the 5' RACE reads anew with MiXCR; each CDR3 protein has one entry. The sample consists of 70,000 or so distinct CDR3 sequences, 5% to 6.5% of them appearing once. The table lists this clonotype with many counts. What it binds is not known. The chain joins TRBV4-3 to TRBJ2-2; D unresolved. The source material was CD4+ T cells sorted from PBMCs, sampled around 16 days after the first yellow fever vaccination. The receptor comes from a man between 18 and 29 years old who received the YFV17D yellow fever vaccine. The CDR3 sequence is CASSQEIGGELFF. CDR3 DNA: TGCGCCAGCAGCCAAGAAATCGGTGGGGAGCTGTTTTTT.